This TCR beta chain was identified in a study of tumor and adjacent non-tumor tissue in lung cancer. This sample's RNA came from whole unsorted tissue. More than 3 cm separated this lung sample from the edge of the tumor. A single count supports this clonotype. The CDR3 does not close with the conserved phenylalanine or tryptophan, likely indicating a read error. J was trimmed by 5 bases and V by 8 bases; bases with no gene match: 18. Germline values: CDR1 DFQATT, CDR2 SNEGSKA (reference sequence). The CDR3 consists of 16 residues. Three rounds of nested PCR, following a modified ARM-PCR protocol, produced the TCRbeta library. A single record per CDR3 protein comes from TCRdb applying MiXCR to the multiplex PCR reads. The table has about 67,000 distinct CDR3 sequences, roughly 77% seen once.

Sample: distant non-tumor lung tissue. The sequence was obtained from a man aged 55 to 70 with non-small cell lung cancer. This chain links TRBV20-1 with TRBJ2-7, with TRBD1 identical over 10 bases. CDR3 nucleotides: TGCAGTACTACCTCGCTCTGGGACAGGGGTTGGGACGAGCAGTACCTC. Amino acids: CSTTSLWDRGWDEQYL.